Listed here are 21 T cell receptor beta chains from one sample, sequenced in a study of OX40 agonist ivuxolimab in advanced cancers. The protocol was immunoSEQ multiplex PCR, while the TCRdb copy is restricted to in-frame clones and leaves out a portion. Among roughly 75,000 clones, just over 85% were seen once, and the ten largest hold 6.5%. The starting material was CD4+ or CD8+ T cells sorted from blood, obtained in a trial of the OX40 agonist ivuxolimab. These receptors all come from an adult with an advanced solid tumor such as melanoma, head and neck, liver or kidney cancer.

The V gene is TRBV19, the J gene TRBJ1-2; D gene unclear. Trimming removed 0 bases from V and 0 bases from J, with 8 bases in between. In germline, CDR1 is LNHDA, CDR2 SQIVND (reference sequence). This CDR3 has 15 amino acids. In nucleotides, the CDR3 is TGTGCCAGTAGTATAGAAACCGGAGCTAACTATGGCTACACCTTC. It specifies CASSIETGANYGYTF.

The rearrangement links TRBV7-2 to TRBJ2-1, with 10 bases aligning to TRBD1. The CDR3 sequence is 14 residues long. V shed 8 bases, J shed 10 bases, and the junction held 11 bases outside the gene matches. CDR1 and CDR2 (germline): SGHTA, FQGNSA. In DNA form, the CDR3 reads TGTGCCAGCGGGGCGGGACAGGGGATAATCGAGCAGTTCTTC. Protein sequence: CASGAGQGIIEQFF.

This chain uses TRBV30 with TRBJ1-3; no reliable D call. Germline CDR1 is GTSNPN and CDR2 is SVGIG (reference sequence). The CDR3 is 15 residues long. The germline V and J ends were trimmed by 2 bases and 1 base, with 12 bases remaining between them. CDR3 protein: CAWSLREGSGNTIYF. In DNA, the CDR3 is TGTGCCTGGAGTCTACGGGAGGGATCTGGAAACACCATATATTTT.

The chain uses TRBV7-2 and TRBJ2-2; tentatively, D is TRBD2 (6 bases). The germline gives CDR1 SGHTA, CDR2 FQGNSA. The V and J ends lost 1 base and 6 bases respectively, with 21 bases between them. CDR3 length: 18 residues. The CDR3, as DNA: TGTGCCAGCAGCTTAGTGCCCCCGGGACTGGGTCAGCCCGGGGAGCTGTTTTTT. As protein: CASSLVPPGLGQPGELFF.

The chain combines TRBV6-6 with TRBJ2-7; TRBD1 matches 8 bases. There are 15 residues in the CDR3. Germline V gives CDR1 MNHNY, CDR2 SVGAGI (reference sequence). V trimming: 5 bases; J trimming: 1 base; junction bases outside the gene matches: 7. CDR3 sequence: CASSDQDRVSYEQYF. CDR3 nucleotide sequence: TGTGCCAGCAGTGACCAGGACAGGGTATCCTACGAGCAGTACTTC.

This clone came up a few times. This chain links TRBV6-5 with TRBJ1-2; D gene ambiguous. The CDR3 has 14 amino acids. V shed 6 bases and J shed 8 bases, with 19 bases lying between them. Germline CDR1 MNHEY, CDR2 SVGAGI. CDR3 sequence reads: CASSPTRLLLGYTF. In nucleotides, the CDR3 is TGTGCCAGCAGCCCTACCCGGCTCCTCCTGGGCTACACCTTC.

The chain links TRBV19 to TRBJ1-4; D is unclear. Trimming stripped 3 bases from V and 8 bases from J, with 4 bases between. This CDR3 region has 11 residues. Germline loops: CDR1 LNHDA, CDR2 SQIVND (reference sequence). The DNA for the CDR3 is TGTGCCAGTAGTATCGGGGAAAAACTGTTTTTT. Protein product: CASSIGEKLFF.

The chain carries TRBV6-5 and TRBJ2-2; 7 bases match TRBD1. V shed 2 bases, J shed 0 bases, and the junction held 3 bases outside the gene matches. The CDR3 is made up of 16 amino acids. Germline V gene lookup returns CDR1 MNHEY and CDR2 SVGAGI. In DNA, the CDR3 is TGTGCCAGCAGTTACCGGGACAGCGCGAACACCGGGGAGCTGTTTTTT. The encoded protein is CASSYRDSANTGELFF.

The CDR3 sequence is CASSISTWGGQYEQYF. Written as DNA, the CDR3 is TGTGCCAGTAGTATATCTACCTGGGGAGGCCAATACGAGCAGTACTTC. The rearrangement links TRBV19 to TRBJ2-7; D perhaps matches TRBD2 (6 bases). The CDR3 is made up of 16 amino acids. Trimming left V 2 bases short and J 4 bases short, with 18 bases between. Per the germline V gene, CDR1 is LNHDA and CDR2 is SQIVND (reference sequence).

The chain uses TRBV19 and TRBJ1-6; D is unresolved. This CDR3 is built from 16 residues. Germline V CDR1 and CDR2: LNHDA, SQIVND (reference sequence). Trimming cost V 3 bases and J 0 bases, with 9 bases left between them. This CDR3 is CASSMKDGSYNSPLHF. CDR3 DNA: TGTGCCAGTAGTATGAAGGACGGCTCCTATAATTCACCCCTCCACTTT.

This clone has more than one count but fewer than ten. This chain uses TRBV11-3 with TRBJ1-1, with D maybe TRBD1 (5 bases). The CDR3 totals 16 residues. V was trimmed by 0 bases and J by 1 base, leaving 12 bases between them. Germline CDR1 reads SGHNT; CDR2 reads YENEEA. The CDR3 sequence: CASSLEEGWGNTEAFF. Here the CDR3 DNA reads TGTGCCAGCAGCTTAGAAGAGGGGTGGGGGAACACTGAAGCTTTCTTT.

The rearrangement links TRBV18 to TRBJ2-5, with D perhaps matching TRBD1 (6 bases). Germline loops: CDR1 KGHSH, CDR2 LQKENI. The V end was cut by 3 bases, the J end by 2 bases, with 13 bases between. The CDR3 sequence is 15 residues long. Here the CDR3 DNA reads TGTGCCAGCTCACCGGGACATGCTCGACAAGAGACCCAGTACTTC. This gives the protein CASSPGHARQETQYF.

This clone was counted between two and nine times. Other DNA sequences from this sample encode an identical CDR3 as well. The CDR3, as DNA: TGTGCCAGCAGCTTAGCCTTAGCCTACAATGAGCAGTTCTTC. This translates into CASSLALAYNEQFF. The chain joins TRBV11-2 to TRBJ2-1; D remains unclear. Trimming left V 1 base short and J 2 bases short, with 6 bases between. This CDR3 spans 14 amino acids. The germline V gene encodes CDR1 SGHAT and CDR2 FQNNGV.

J is TRBJ1-1 and V is TRBV7-3; D perhaps matches TRBD1 (5 bases). V lost 4 bases to trimming and J lost 4 bases, with 10 bases between them. Germline-derived CDR1 and CDR2 are SGHTA and FQGTGA. The CDR3 spans 13 residues. CDR3: CASSWGEGTEAFF. The CDR3, as DNA: TGTGCCAGCAGCTGGGGGGAAGGCACTGAAGCTTTCTTT. Full variable domain (remainder filled in from reference TRBV7-3 and TRBJ1-1): GAGVSQTPSNKVTEKGKYVELRCDPISGHTALYWYRQSLGQGPEFLIYFQGTGAADDSGLPNDRFFAVRPEGSVSTLKIQRTERGDSAVYLCASSWGEGTEAFFGQGTRLTVV.

The chain couples TRBV30 to TRBJ1-2; 10 nucleotides align to TRBD1. The germline gives CDR1 GTSNPN, CDR2 SVGIG (reference sequence). This CDR3 is 15 amino acids long. With V trimmed by 2 bases and J by 3 bases, 6 bases remained unmatched. The CDR3 reads CAWSPLDRGDYGYTF. CDR3 nucleotides: TGTGCCTGGAGTCCCCTGGACAGGGGGGACTATGGCTACACCTTC.

V and J are TRBV7-2 and TRBJ2-7, with a weak D call TRBD2 (6 bases). The germline V and J ends were trimmed by 1 base and 4 bases, with 11 bases remaining between them. Germline CDR1 SGHTA, CDR2 FQGNSA. This CDR3 has 14 residues. The chain's CDR3 is CASSLGGRIYEQYF. CDR3 bases: TGTGCCAGCAGCTTAGGGGGGAGGATATACGAGCAGTACTTC.

The chain recombines TRBV27 with TRBJ2-1, with D maybe TRBD1 (6 bases). The V and J ends lost 11 bases and 6 bases respectively, with 20 bases between them. CDR3 size: 14 residues. The germline gives CDR1 MNHEY, CDR2 SMNVEV (reference sequence). CDR3 residues: CAARGILTPNEQFF. The CDR3 DNA is TGTGCCGCAAGGGGGATTTTGACCCCCAATGAGCAGTTCTTC.

This chain connects TRBV19 to TRBJ2-1; D could derive from TRBD1 or TRBD2 (6 bases each). Germline V CDR1 and CDR2: LNHDA, SQIVND (reference sequence). The CDR3 contains 12 residues. V was pared by 10 bases and J by 5 bases, with 12 bases between. CDR3 bases: TGTGCCACCGGGGGCCAGAACAATGAGCAGTTCTTC. This codes for CATGGQNNEQFF.

The rearrangement joins TRBV30 to TRBJ1-1, with a possible D match to TRBD1 (5 bases). Germline V gene lookup returns CDR1 GTSNPN and CDR2 SVGIG (reference sequence). The CDR3 runs 16 residues. V lost 4 bases and J lost 4, with 22 bases in between. The CDR3 sequence is CAWTSGRGGRSTEAFF. The CDR3 DNA reads as TGTGCCTGGACATCAGGGAGAGGAGGGAGGAGCACTGAAGCTTTCTTT.

V is TRBV5-1 and J is TRBJ2-3; TRBD1 agrees at 7 bases. This CDR3 has 15 residues. The germline V gene encodes CDR1 SGHRS and CDR2 YFSETQ. The junction had 4 bases not matched to a gene; V was cut back by 3 bases and J by 0 bases. The CDR3 DNA sequence: TGCGCCAGCAGCTGGGACAGAGCTAGCACAGATACGCAGTATTTT. Translated: CASSWDRASTDTQYF.

The J gene is TRBJ1-5, the V gene TRBV5-6; no definite D call. CDR1 and CDR2 (germline): SGHDT, YYEEEE. The CDR3 totals 14 residues. Trimming cost V 0 bases and J 6 bases, with 10 bases left between them. The CDR3 reads CASSLEREGQPQHF. In DNA, the CDR3 is TGTGCCAGCAGCTTGGAGAGGGAGGGTCAGCCCCAGCATTTT.